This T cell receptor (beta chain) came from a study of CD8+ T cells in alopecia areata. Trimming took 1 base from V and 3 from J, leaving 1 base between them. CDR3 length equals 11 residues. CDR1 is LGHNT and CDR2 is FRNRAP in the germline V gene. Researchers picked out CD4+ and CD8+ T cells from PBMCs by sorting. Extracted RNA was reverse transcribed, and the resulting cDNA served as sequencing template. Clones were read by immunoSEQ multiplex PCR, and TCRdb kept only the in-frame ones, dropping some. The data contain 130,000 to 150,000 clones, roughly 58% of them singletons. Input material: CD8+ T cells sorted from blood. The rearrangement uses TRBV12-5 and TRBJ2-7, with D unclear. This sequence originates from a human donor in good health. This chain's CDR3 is CASGLGYEQYF. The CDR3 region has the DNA TGTGCTAGTGGTTTGGGCTACGAGCAGTACTTC.